One and the same sample provided the 19 T cell receptor beta chains below, sequenced in a study of T cells in Graves' hyperthyroidism and ophthalmopathy. It was RNA transcripts that yielded the amplified TCR beta CDR3 regions. The HTBI set primed first-round TCR CDR3 RT-PCR. TCRdb reanalysed the multiplex PCR reads using MiXCR and keeps one entry per CDR3 protein. This sample has approximately 520,000 distinct CDR3 sequences; approximately 25% occur once, and the top ten carry 10% to 12%. Sample: blood. These receptors were collected from a woman in her 30s with Graves' ophthalmopathy.

This clonotype was seen many times. This chain joins TRBV10-3 and TRBJ2-5; D is possibly TRBD1 (6 bases). CDR1 and CDR2 from the germline V gene are ENHRY and SYGVKD. V was pared by 10 bases and J by 4 bases, with 13 bases between. There are 12 residues in the CDR3. CDR3 nucleotides: TGTGCCACAGCTTCGACAGGAGAGACCCAGTACTTC. Encoded protein: CATASTGETQYF.

The chain recombines TRBV11-1 with TRBJ2-3; 12 nucleotides agree with TRBD2. The V gene end was trimmed by 5 bases and the J gene end by 4 bases; junction bases not matched to a gene: 7. Germline loops: CDR1 SGHAT, CDR2 FQDESV (reference sequence). This CDR3 is built from 16 residues. CDR3 loop: CASSATSGGPPDTQYF. The CDR3 DNA is TGTGCCAGCAGCGCGACTAGCGGGGGCCCCCCAGATACGCAGTATTTT.

Ten or more counts support this clonotype. The rearrangement joins TRBV12-3 or TRBV12-4 to TRBJ1-5, with 7 bases aligning to TRBD1. This CDR3 comprises 15 residues. J was trimmed by 7 bases and V by 4 bases; bases with no gene match: 10. In DNA, the CDR3 is TGTGCCAGCAGTTCCGGGACAGCCGCCCACCAGCCCCAGCATTTT. Its translation: CASSSGTAAHQPQHF.

The sample holds many counts of this clonotype. The chain carries TRBV6-1 and TRBJ1-6; D unresolved. CDR3 length: 13 residues. Germline V gene data show CDR1 as MNHNS and CDR2 as SASEGT. With 6 bases removed from V and 5 bases from J, the gap between germline ends came to 8 bases. The CDR3 DNA reads TGTGCCAGCAGCGGGGAGAATAATTCACCCCTCCACTTT. Its translation: CASSGENNSPLHF.

This clonotype was counted at least ten times. The chain employs TRBV27 and TRBJ1-1, with 11 bases fitting TRBD1. From germline, CDR1 is MNHEY and CDR2 SMNVEV (reference sequence). CDR3 length: 15 residues. With 6 bases clipped from V and 4 bases from J, the junction kept 7 bases outside the gene matches. This CDR3 reads CASSIPGQGGTEAFF. The DNA of the CDR3 is TGTGCCAGCAGCATACCGGGACAGGGGGGCACTGAAGCTTTCTTT.

This clonotype appeared many times. The chain uses TRBV29-1 and TRBJ2-7; 8 bases fit TRBD2. This CDR3 is 13 amino acids long. J lost 2 bases, V lost 7 bases, and 7 bases had no gene match. Germline V gene sequence: CDR1 SQVTM, CDR2 ANQGSEA. The DNA for the CDR3 is TGCAGCGCCGGGGGGGGTCCGCCCTACGAGCAGTACTTC. Translated, it gives CSAGGGPPYEQYF.

This clonotype was seen repeatedly, ten times or more. The chain is built from TRBV6-5 and TRBJ1-1; D gene ambiguous. Trimming took off 2 bases at V and 1 base at J, with 17 bases between the two ends. CDR1 and CDR2 from the germline V gene are MNHEY and SVGAGI. CDR3 size: 17 residues. The CDR3 DNA sequence: TGTGCCAGCAGTTACAGGTGGAGGGTCCTTAGGAACACTGAAGCTTTCTTT. Protein sequence: CASSYRWRVLRNTEAFF.

The chain links TRBV2 to TRBJ2-7; weak D call: TRBD1 (6 bases). CDR1 SNHLY and CDR2 FYNNEI come from the germline V gene. This CDR3 has 14 amino acids. The germline V and J ends were trimmed by 5 bases and 1 base, with 12 bases remaining between them. CDR3 amino acids: CASSYQGPSYEQYF. The CDR3 region has the DNA TGTGCCAGCAGTTATCAGGGGCCTTCCTACGAGCAGTACTTC.

The genes are TRBV20-1 and TRBJ1-5; 7 nucleotides align to TRBD1. The CDR3 extends over 16 amino acids. With 1 base clipped from V and 0 bases from J, the junction kept 6 bases outside the gene matches. Germline V gene lookup returns CDR1 DFQATT and CDR2 SNEGSKA (reference sequence). Here the CDR3 DNA reads TGCAGTGCTAGAGTCAAAGGGGGCCTTAGCAATCAGCCCCAGCATTTT. Amino acid sequence: CSARVKGGLSNQPQHF.

This clonotype was detected ten times or more. V gene TRBV20-1 combines with J gene TRBJ1-6; D is undetermined. CDR3 length: 16 residues. The germline V gene has CDR1 DFQATT and CDR2 SNEGSKA (reference sequence). V lost 8 bases and J 0 bases, leaving 17 bases between the germline ends. The chain's CDR3 is CSPAGRSSSYNSPLHF. CDR3 in DNA: TGCAGTCCCGCGGGGAGGTCCAGCTCCTATAATTCACCCCTCCACTTT.

This clonotype was recorded many times. The rearrangement joins TRBV29-1 to TRBJ1-1; TRBD1 agrees at 7 bases. V trimming: 7 bases; J trimming: 4 bases; junction bases outside the gene matches: 12. This CDR3 is built from 14 residues. Germline CDR1 and CDR2: SQVTM and ANQGSEA. DNA of the CDR3: TGCAGCGGGCGGGAGACAGGGAGGTTCACTGAAGCTTTCTTT. Its translation: CSGRETGRFTEAFF.

This clonotype was counted many times. The rearrangement joins TRBV20-1 to TRBJ2-7, with TRBD1 matching 12 bases. Germline V gene lookup returns CDR1 DFQATT and CDR2 SNEGSKA (reference sequence). Germline trimming cut 5 bases from V and 6 bases from J; bases unmatched to any gene: 5. This CDR3 has 13 residues. Written as DNA, the CDR3 is TGCAGTGCTCCGGGACAGGGGGCTCTCGAGCAGTACTTC. Protein sequence: CSAPGQGALEQYF.

This clonotype was detected only a few times. The rearrangement links TRBV20-1 to TRBJ2-7, with TRBD2 matching 10 bases. CDR3 length equals 16 residues. Germline assignment: CDR1 DFQATT and CDR2 SNEGSKA (reference sequence). After removal of 0 bases from V and 5 bases from J, the junction contained 10 bases not matched to a gene. The CDR3 DNA reads TGCAGTGCTAGAGATCGGCTTAGCGGGGGGTTTAACGAGCAGTACTTC. Its protein is CSARDRLSGGFNEQYF.

This clonotype was recorded at least ten times. The chain combines TRBV5-4 with TRBJ2-5; D remains unclear. Germline loops: CDR1 SGHNT, CDR2 YYREEE (reference sequence). V dropped 6 bases and J dropped 5 bases, with 11 bases sitting between them. The CDR3 length is 12 residues. The CDR3 region is CASTDSRETQYF. CDR3 bases: TGTGCCAGCACCGATTCCCGGGAGACCCAGTACTTC.

Many counts were recorded for this clonotype. This rearrangement joins TRBV20-1 to TRBJ1-5; TRBD1 agrees at 7 bases. V lost 3 bases to trimming and J lost 0 bases; unmatched junction nucleotides: 5. CDR3 length equals 15 residues. Germline CDR1 DFQATT, CDR2 SNEGSKA (reference sequence). The CDR3 protein is CSASWDRYSNQPQHF. CDR3 bases: TGCAGTGCTAGCTGGGACAGATATAGCAATCAGCCCCAGCATTTT.

Many counts were recorded for this clonotype. The rearrangement joins TRBV2 to TRBJ2-2; 10 bases line up with TRBD1. The V and J ends lost 4 bases and 4 bases, in that order; junction bases with no gene match: 9. Germline CDR1 is SNHLY and CDR2 is FYNNEI. The CDR3 runs to 17 residues. CDR3 in amino acids: CASSGDPGQGITGELFF. CDR3 in DNA: TGTGCCAGCAGTGGGGACCCGGGACAGGGGATCACCGGGGAGCTGTTTTTT.

The sample holds many counts of this clonotype. This chain uses TRBV12-3 or TRBV12-4 with TRBJ2-3; no firm D call. V was shortened by 7 bases and J by 4 bases, with 9 bases between the two germline ends. CDR3 length: 12 amino acids. This CDR3 is CASTSEADTQYF. CDR3 in DNA: TGTGCCAGCACCTCCGAGGCAGATACGCAGTATTTT.

Turning to this clonotype: Sequence at one end of the junction differs from germline and may be a read error. The chain is built from TRBV6-2 or TRBV6-3 and TRBJ2-2, with D possibly called TRBD1 or TRBD2 (5 bases each). Germline V CDR1 and CDR2: MNHEY, SVGEGT. This CDR3 has 14 amino acids. In DNA, the CDR3 is TGTGCCAGCATCGGACACTTTCGCTCCGGGGATCTGTTTTTT. As protein: CASIGHFRSGDLFF.

The CDR3 region has the DNA TGTGCCAGCAGGGGGGACAGCCTTAATTCACCCCTCCACTTT. Translated: CASRGDSLNSPLHF. J is TRBJ1-6 and V is TRBV28, with TRBD1 matching over 7 bases. Germline values: CDR1 MDHEN, CDR2 SYDVKM. Trimming took 6 bases from V and 6 from J; bases not matched to a gene: 5. The CDR3 extends over 14 amino acids.